Presented here are 29 T cell receptor beta chains from one specimen sequenced in a study of blood T cells in healthy people across ages. Combining a sample-barcoded 5' primer with a J-beta primer mix, a second PCR ran for about 7 to 11 cycles. MiXCR was run by TCRdb on the 5' RACE reads, yielding one entry per CDR3 protein. The sample has about 1.4 million distinct CDR3 sequences, roughly 64% seen once. Sample: blood. All receptors come from a man aged 18 to 29 in good health.

This clonotype occurred a few times. This chain connects TRBV6-5 to TRBJ2-7; no firm D call. CDR3 length equals 16 residues. Germline CDR1 reads MNHEY; CDR2 reads SVGAGI. The germline V and J ends were trimmed by 5 bases and 3 bases, with 20 bases remaining between them. CDR3 nucleotides: TGTGCCAGCAGTCGACCTTCATCCCCAACGGACTACGAGCAGTACTTC. It codes for CASSRPSSPTDYEQYF.

This clonotype came up a few times. Germline is not matched at one junction end, which may reflect a read error. The chain couples TRBV4-1 to TRBJ2-5, with 7 bases that match TRBD1. The better agreement between TRBJ2-7 and the DNA end casts doubt on the J call. CDR1 is MGHRA and CDR2 is YSYEKL in the germline V gene. The CDR3 sequence is 14 residues long. CDR3 sequence reads: CASSPVAGGYEQYF. For the CDR3, the DNA is TGTGCCAGCTCACCAGTGGCAGGGGGCTACGAGCAGTACTTC.

V is TRBV3-1 and J is TRBJ2-1; TRBD2 is a possible D gene (7 bases). This CDR3 region has 15 residues. Germline V gives CDR1 LGHDT, CDR2 YNNKEL (reference sequence). V was cut by 4 bases and J by 2 bases, with 12 bases left in between. The CDR3: CASSRWGGAYNEQFF. DNA for the CDR3: TGTGCCAGCAGCCGCTGGGGGGGCGCCTACAATGAGCAGTTCTTC.

This clonotype was counted only a few times. The V call is TRBV27, the J call TRBJ1-6; the match to TRBD1 covers 7 bases. Germline trimming cut 5 bases from V and 3 bases from J; bases unmatched to any gene: 7. The CDR3 contains 16 residues. From germline, CDR1 is MNHEY and CDR2 SMNVEV (reference sequence). CDR3 sequence: CASSDWDSYYNSPLHF. The CDR3 coding sequence is TGTGCCAGCAGTGACTGGGACAGTTACTATAATTCACCCCTCCACTTT.

CDR3 coding DNA: TGTGCCAGCAGTTTAAGTGGGACAGGGTTCTACGAGCAGTACTTC. Protein product: CASSLSGTGFYEQYF. V and J are TRBV27 and TRBJ2-7, with 9 bases lining up with TRBD1. V lost 2 bases, J lost 3 bases, and 5 bases stayed unmatched. CDR3 length equals 15 residues. Germline CDR1 reads MNHEY; CDR2 reads SMNVEV (reference sequence).

J is TRBJ1-2 and V is TRBV29-1; 7 nucleotides agree with TRBD1. Germline loops: CDR1 SQVTM, CDR2 ANQGSEA. This CDR3 is built from 12 residues. J lost 8 bases, V lost 2 bases, and 5 bases had no gene match. The CDR3 protein is CSVERGREGYTF. The CDR3 DNA follows: TGCAGCGTTGAAAGGGGGCGCGAGGGCTACACCTTC.

The CDR3 region is CASSNGVGRGSYEQYF. The CDR3 DNA reads as TGTGCCAGCAGCAACGGGGTTGGCAGGGGCTCCTACGAGCAGTACTTC. V and J are TRBV6-2 or TRBV6-3 and TRBJ2-7; TRBD1 might be the D (6 bases). This CDR3 comprises 16 residues. The germline V and J ends were trimmed by 6 bases and 0 bases, with 18 bases remaining between them. The germline gives CDR1 MNHEY, CDR2 SVGEGT.

This chain links TRBV5-1 with TRBJ2-2, with a possible D match to TRBD2 (5 bases). Trimming took off 3 bases at V and 1 base at J, with 10 bases between the two ends. The CDR3 has 15 amino acids. Germline V gives CDR1 SGHRS, CDR2 YFSETQ. The CDR3 DNA is TGCGCCAGCAGCTGGTTCGAGGGGAACACCGGGGAGCTGTTTTTT. Residues: CASSWFEGNTGELFF.

This clonotype was seen only a few times. A much larger clone is a single base away; this may be a read error. This chain links TRBV10-3 with TRBJ2-1; TRBD2 aligns across 7 bases. The CDR3 runs to 14 residues. Germline V gene data show CDR1 as ENHRY and CDR2 as SYGVKD. V lost 3 bases and J lost 7; bases outside the gene matches: 6. The CDR3 DNA is TGTGCCATCAGTGATGGGCGGGAGTGTAATGAGCAGTTCTTC. Its protein product is CAISDGRECNEQFF.

The chain combines TRBV4-1 with TRBJ1-2, with D hard to call. V lost 4 bases to trimming and J lost 4 bases, with 16 bases between them. CDR1 is MGHRA, CDR2 YSYEKL, per germline. CDR3 length: 15 residues. The DNA of the CDR3 is TGCGCCAGCAGCCCTAGAGACCCGGGCGGCTATGGCTACACCTTC. Amino acid sequence: CASSPRDPGGYGYTF.

This clonotype appeared a few times. The rearrangement uses TRBV10-3 and TRBJ2-3; 8 nucleotides line up with TRBD2. V was clipped by 6 bases and J by 3 bases; unmatched bases: 20. The CDR3 runs to 19 residues. Germline assignment: CDR1 ENHRY and CDR2 SYGVKD. The CDR3 bases are TGTGCCATCAGATGGGACTATAGCGGGGTGGAAAGAAGGACAGATACGCAGTATTTT. The encoded protein is CAIRWDYSGVERRTDTQYF.

The chain recombines TRBV4-2 with TRBJ2-1; D might be TRBD2 (6 bases). The CDR3 consists of 15 residues. Germline CDR1 and CDR2: LGHNA and YNFKEQ. Between the trimmed V and J ends, which lost 7 bases and 0 bases, there was a span of 13 bases. The CDR3 reads CASTPTGVSYNEQFF. DNA of the CDR3: TGTGCCAGCACCCCCACGGGGGTCTCCTACAATGAGCAGTTCTTC.

V gene TRBV7-9 combines with J gene TRBJ1-2; TRBD1 matches at 8 bases. The germline V gene has CDR1 SEHNR and CDR2 FQNEAQ (reference sequence). The CDR3 extends over 14 amino acids. V shed 5 bases, J shed 4 bases, and the junction held 6 bases outside the gene matches. The CDR3 nucleotides are TGTGCCAGCAGCGCCGGGACAGGCGCCTATGGCTACACCTTC. It translates to CASSAGTGAYGYTF.

The rearrangement links TRBV29-1 to TRBJ1-2, with D tentatively TRBD1 (5 bases). Germline-derived CDR1 and CDR2 are SQVTM and ANQGSEA. CDR3 length equals 13 residues. V lost 0 bases to trimming and J lost 6 bases, with 11 bases between them. As DNA, the CDR3 is TGCAGCGTTGAAGATCTCGGGGGAGATGGCTACACCTTC. Its translation is CSVEDLGGDGYTF. Supplemented by reference TRBV29-1 and TRBJ1-2, the full variable domain reads SAVISQKPSRDICQRGTSLTIQCQVDSQVTMMFWYRQQPGQSLTLIATANQGSEATYESGFVIDKFPISRPNLTFSTLTVSNMSPEDSSIYLCSVEDLGGDGYTFGSGTRLTVV.

This clonotype was counted only a few times. The rearrangement joins TRBV27 to TRBJ1-2; maybe TRBD1 (5 bases). This CDR3 contains 12 residues. Deletions cut 4 bases from V and 4 bases from J, with 7 bases between. Germline values: CDR1 MNHEY, CDR2 SMNVEV (reference sequence). The CDR3 spells CASSSRAYGYTF. CDR3 coding DNA: TGTGCCAGCAGTTCCAGGGCCTATGGCTACACCTTC.

The chain combines TRBV6-6 with TRBJ2-3, with TRBD1 as a possible D gene (6 bases). Germline CDR1 is MNHNY and CDR2 is SVGAGI (reference sequence). This CDR3 has 15 residues. The ends were cut back, 7 bases at V and 0 bases at J, with 14 bases in the middle. CDR3 nucleotide sequence: TGTGCCAGCACAACCGGGACAACTAGCACAGATACGCAGTATTTT. Its translation: CASTTGTTSTDTQYF.

The chain employs TRBV18 and TRBJ2-1; tentatively, D is TRBD1 (6 bases). The germline V and J ends were trimmed by 3 bases and 7 bases, with 22 bases remaining between them. The germline V gene encodes CDR1 KGHSH and CDR2 LQKENI. There are 17 residues in the CDR3. The CDR3, as DNA: TGTGCCAGCTCACCCGGAATTGGCCCGAGGGGGATTAATGAGCAGTTCTTC. Translated, it gives CASSPGIGPRGINEQFF.

This chain connects TRBV25-1 to TRBJ2-1; D is ambiguous. Germline CDR1 and CDR2: MGHDK and SYGVNS. V lost 2 bases and J 5 bases, leaving 13 bases between the germline ends. The CDR3 totals 15 residues. The CDR3 spells CASSESGKQDNEQFF. The CDR3, as DNA: TGTGCCAGCAGTGAAAGTGGGAAGCAGGACAATGAGCAGTTCTTC.

The chain carries TRBV3-1 and TRBJ2-5; no clear D. Germline V gene sequence: CDR1 LGHDT, CDR2 YNNKEL (reference sequence). The length of the CDR3 is 14 residues. Trimming removed 4 bases from V and 0 bases from J, with 9 bases in between. The CDR3 here is CASSPPTYQETQYF. The CDR3 DNA follows: TGTGCCAGCAGCCCACCCACTTACCAAGAGACCCAGTACTTC.

The rearrangement joins TRBV20-1 to TRBJ2-1, with 7 nucleotides matching TRBD2. The ends lost 5 bases at V and 1 base at J; junction bases unmatched: 11. CDR1 is DFQATT, CDR2 SNEGSKA, per germline (reference sequence). This CDR3 comprises 16 residues. The CDR3 region has the DNA TGCAGTGCTCATGCCTCTACGGGACTATCCTACAATGAGCAGTTCTTC. Amino acids: CSAHASTGLSYNEQFF.

In this sample, this clonotype turned up a few times. The chain has TRBV15 and TRBJ2-5; 8 bases align to TRBD2. With 0 bases clipped from V and 2 bases from J, the junction kept 8 bases outside the gene matches. Germline CDR1 reads LNHNV; CDR2 reads YYDKDF (reference sequence). This CDR3 has 17 residues. DNA for the CDR3: TGTGCCACCAGCAGAGATCAGGCGGGGGGCCAACAAGAGACCCAGTACTTC. The encoded protein is CATSRDQAGGQQETQYF.

In this sample, this clonotype turned up a few times. The V gene is TRBV18, the J gene TRBJ2-1, with 14 bases lining up with TRBD2. The CDR3 consists of 17 residues. The germline V gene has CDR1 KGHSH and CDR2 LQKENI. Trimming cost V 2 bases and J 9 bases; bases outside gene matches: 9. Here the CDR3 reads CASSPTPGLAGAGEQFF. The CDR3 nucleotides read TGTGCCAGCTCACCAACTCCGGGACTAGCGGGAGCCGGTGAGCAGTTCTTC.

The V and J genes are TRBV29-1 and TRBJ2-2; D call uncertain. CDR3 length: 13 amino acids. Germline CDR1 and CDR2: SQVTM and ANQGSEA. Trimming cost V 4 bases and J 4 bases, with 10 bases left between them. CDR3 sequence (DNA): TGCAGCGTTGTTAGGCAGTCCACCGGGGAGCTGTTTTTT. Translation gives CSVVRQSTGELFF.

Notes on this clonotype: An end of the junction differs from the germline gene, which may be a read error. The chain couples TRBV12-3 or TRBV12-4 to TRBJ2-7; 9 nucleotides align to TRBD2. CDR3 length equals 14 residues. DNA for the CDR3: TGTGCCAGCAGCTTAGCGGGAGTGACTTTGAAGCAGTACTTC. Protein product: CASSLAGVTLKQYF.

This chain links TRBV2 with TRBJ1-2; D gene ambiguous. The CDR3 consists of 15 residues. V was trimmed by 4 bases and J by 4 bases, leaving 16 bases between them. Looked up from germline, CDR1 is SNHLY and CDR2 is FYNNEI. CDR3: CASSARERSGYGYTF. CDR3 coding DNA: TGTGCCAGCAGTGCCCGGGAGCGCTCGGGCTATGGCTACACCTTC. The entire variable domain, with the rest obtained from reference TRBV2 and TRBJ1-2, is as follows: EPEVTQTPSHQVTQMGQEVILRCVPISNHLYFYWYRQILGQKVEFLVSFYNNEISEKSEIFDDQFSVERPDGSNFTLKIRSTKLEDSAMYFCASSARERSGYGYTFGSGTRLTVV.

This clonotype showed up just a few times. V usage is TRBV29-1 and J usage is TRBJ1-1; unclear D gene. With 6 bases removed from V and 4 bases from J, the gap between germline ends came to 9 bases. This CDR3 region has 11 residues. Germline CDR1 SQVTM, CDR2 ANQGSEA. The CDR3 DNA is TGCAGCGTCGCACAGAGCACTGAAGCTTTCTTT. It translates to CSVAQSTEAFF.

The chain is built from TRBV10-2 and TRBJ2-7; TRBD2 matches 10 bases. CDR3 length: 14 amino acids. Germline assignment: CDR1 WSHSY and CDR2 SAAADI. V was clipped by 7 bases and J by 2 bases; unmatched bases: 5. Here the CDR3 DNA reads TGCGCCAGCACCAGGACTAGCGGCACCTACGAGCAGTACTTC. This codes for CASTRTSGTYEQYF.

The table lists this clonotype with a count of one. The rearrangement links TRBV20-1 to TRBJ2-1; a weak D match, TRBD2 (7 bases). Trimming stripped 0 bases from V and 2 bases from J, with 11 bases between. Germline-derived CDR1 and CDR2 are DFQATT and SNEGSKA (reference sequence). The CDR3 consists of 15 residues. The CDR3 sequence: CSARDVGGAYNEQFF. For the CDR3, the DNA is TGCAGTGCTAGAGATGTAGGGGGGGCCTACAATGAGCAGTTCTTC.

The chain has TRBV7-9 and TRBJ2-7; D is perhaps TRBD2 (6 bases). In germline, CDR1 is SEHNR, CDR2 FQNEAQ (reference sequence). V lost 4 bases to trimming and J lost 0 bases, with 13 bases between them. The CDR3 runs to 15 residues. The CDR3 DNA reads TGTGCCAGCAGCTCCCGGGACTGGCCCTCCTACGAGCAGTACTTC. Its protein is CASSSRDWPSYEQYF. Full variable domain (remainder filled in from reference TRBV7-9 and TRBJ2-7): DTGVSQNPRHKITKRGQNVTFRCDPISEHNRLYWYRQTLGQGPEFLTYFQNEAQLEKSRLLSDRFSAERPKGSFSTLEIQRTEQGDSAMYLCASSSRDWPSYEQYFGPGTRLTVT.